The source of this T cell receptor (beta chain) is a study of blood T cell repertoires in COVID-19 (dated by TCRdb to the early 2020s). Regarding the study in general: The collaborator samples originated in the United States, Italy and Spain and spanned the acute and convalescent phases of COVID-19. The material from the prospective study consisted of cDNA or gDNA derived from T cells, B-cell-depleted T cells, or PBMCs. The dataset comprised deeply sampled blood TCRbeta repertoires from subjects exposed to, actively infected with, or recovered from COVID-19. A freely available public database, intended as a resource for researchers studying the immune response to SARS-CoV-2, is where the repertoires were released. Samples were obtained from the ongoing ImmuneRACE study (first 160 participants) and from 1,254 subjects provided by 6 global collaborators. Nearly every sample came with metadata listing a de-identified subject ID, COVID-19 status, age in years and sex. Where available, HLA class I and class II types were obtained from metadata supplied by the sample provider rather than from assay-based typing. Broader findings and caveats from the paper: How much clinical and demographic metadata was included differed by source and by participant, and the metadata was provided uncurated.

Collaborating institutions collected whole blood in K2EDTA tubes following their own protocols. For TCRbeta analysis, collaborator samples were shipped as frozen whole blood, as isolated PBMCs, or as DNA extracted from either sample type. CDR1 and CDR2 were assigned from the germline V gene as SQVTM and ANQGSEA. The CDR3 sequence holds 15 residues, the cysteine and phenylalanine included. The read is trimmed to its CDR3 DNA, 45 bases read in frame from base 1. The V end loses 7 bases and the J end loses 0 bases, and a stretch of 18 bases separates them. As for this clone: Its cognate antigen has yet to be identified. The input lacks base qualities; no much larger clone sits a single base away.

TCRbeta CDR3 regions were amplified from genomic DNA using the immunoSEQ Assay, a bias-controlled multiplex PCR. The paper's processing steps were these. The number of nucleated cells in each sample was estimated by amplification of reference gene primers within the assay. To quantify the absolute abundance of each unique TCRbeta CDR3 rearrangement, sequence reads were collapsed and filtered. For each sample, productive Simpson clonality was calculated as the square root of Simpson's diversity index over productive rearrangements. What TCRdb holds here is the immuneACCESS table cut down to in-frame rearrangements. Part of the clones is not present; checked against another copy, under half of the missing clones reflect an unresolved V gene, and the others are unexplained. D and trimming were read from the DNA, whereas the V and J calls and clone size are those reported in that table. This sample gives 160,000 or so clones in total; about 86% of them show up just once. The leading ten clones occupy roughly 4% of the sample.

The sequence joins TRBV29-1 to TRBJ1-2; the best D guess is TRBD1, with 6 bases matching. This TCR derives from a woman in her 70s with acute or convalescent COVID-19. What was sequenced was peripheral blood. The CDR3 reads CSADGTLTTNYGYTF. The nucleotide sequence reads TGCAGCGCCGATGGGACACTGACTACTAACTATGGCTACACCTTC.